A single sample gave rise to the 10 T cell receptor beta chains below, sequenced in a study of T cells after posttransplantation cyclophosphamide. Assay: immunoSEQ multiplex PCR; the TCRdb copy retains only in-frame clones and omits some. The table lists 7,000 or so clones, with no singletons. Treatment was busulfan-fludarabine conditioning, a marrow graft, and cyclophosphamide on days +3 and +4. The material was PBMCs, obtained after allogeneic stem cell transplant with posttransplant cyclophosphamide. The receptors come from a female patient aged 50 to 60 who received an allogeneic stem cell transplant from an unrelated donor, was CMV-positive, and had acute GVHD only. Some T cells here may be from the graft donor.

This clone came up many times. This sequence joins TRBV29-1 and TRBJ1-2; D gene unclear. Deletions cut 4 bases from V and 4 bases from J, with 19 bases between. This CDR3 spans 15 amino acids. Germline CDR1 reads SQVTM; CDR2 reads ANQGSEA. Here the CDR3 reads CSVVPIPPSPYGYTF. CDR3 nucleotide sequence: TGCAGCGTTGTCCCTATCCCCCCAAGTCCCTATGGCTACACCTTC.

This clone was counted ten times or more. The CDR3 coding sequence is TGCGCCAGCAGAGACGGACTAGCGGGAGGGGGAACCTACGAGCAGTACTTC. Translation: CASRDGLAGGGTYEQYF. The chain links TRBV5-1 to TRBJ2-7, with 15 bases fitting TRBD2. Looked up from germline, CDR1 is SGHRS and CDR2 is YFSETQ. The V segment lost 5 bases and the J segment 2 bases; nucleotides outside the gene matches: 8. This CDR3 has 17 amino acids.

This clone showed up many times. The rearrangement joins TRBV4-1 to TRBJ2-2; 8 nucleotides match TRBD1. Germline trimming cut 0 bases from V and 1 base from J; bases unmatched to any gene: 4. This CDR3 region has 17 residues. Germline V gives CDR1 MGHRA, CDR2 YSYEKL. In DNA form, the CDR3 reads TGCGCCAGCAGCCAAGATCAAGGGACAGGGAACACCGGGGAGCTGTTTTTT. Its protein is CASSQDQGTGNTGELFF.

This clone was seen at least ten times. Other nucleotide sequences from this sample produce the same CDR3. The chain employs TRBV4-3 and TRBJ2-5; TRBD2 matches at 13 bases. CDR1 is LGHNA and CDR2 is YSLEER in the germline V gene. With V trimmed by 4 bases and J by 2 bases, 4 bases remained unmatched. CDR3 length: 16 residues. The CDR3 protein is CASSPGTSGNQETQYF. The CDR3 DNA is TGCGCCAGCAGCCCCGGGACTAGCGGGAATCAAGAGACCCAGTACTTC.

This clone was picked up many times. The genes are TRBV27 and TRBJ1-1; D is perhaps TRBD1 (6 bases). The CDR3 totals 12 residues. The V and J ends lost 6 bases and 8 bases respectively, with 13 bases between them. Germline CDR1 and CDR2: MNHEY and SMNVEV (reference sequence). The CDR3 nucleotides are TGTGCCAGCAGCGTTACAGGGCGCGAAGCTTTCTTT. Protein: CASSVTGREAFF.

This clone came up many times. This chain links TRBV5-1 with TRBJ2-2; 8 nucleotides align to TRBD1. Trimming cost V 1 base and J 1 base; bases outside gene matches: 3. The length of the CDR3 is 16 residues. Germline CDR1 SGHRS, CDR2 YFSETQ. The chain's CDR3 is CASSLSQGVNTGELFF. The CDR3, as DNA: TGCGCCAGCAGCTTGTCACAGGGGGTGAACACCGGGGAGCTGTTTTTT.

This clone was counted ten times or more. The rearrangement joins TRBV6-1 to TRBJ2-7; possibly TRBD2 for D (5 bases). V gave up 6 bases and J gave up 5 bases, with 20 bases separating them. Germline lookup yields CDR1 MNHNS and CDR2 SASEGT. The CDR3 length is 15 residues. The CDR3 loop is CASRTRGQVLHEQYF. The CDR3 DNA reads as TGTGCCAGCAGGACCAGAGGGCAGGTTCTTCACGAGCAGTACTTC.

This clone was counted many times. One end of the junction varies from germline; a read error may be responsible. The chain recombines TRBV15 with TRBJ1-1; TRBD1 matches 8 bases. CDR3 size: 13 residues. Germline V CDR1 and CDR2: LNHNV, YYDKDF (reference sequence). CDR3: CATSSGWGDRNLF. CDR3 nucleotides: TGTGCCACCAGCAGTGGATGGGGGGACAGGAACCTCTTT.

The genes are TRBV30 and TRBJ1-2; D is ambiguous. Germline loops: CDR1 GTSNPN, CDR2 SVGIG (reference sequence). Trimming left V 0 bases short and J 3 bases short, with 8 bases between. The CDR3 has 13 amino acids. The DNA of the CDR3 is TGTGCCTGGAGTGTCGCCAGGCACTATGGCTACACCTTC. Translation gives CAWSVARHYGYTF.

This clone was recorded many times. V usage is TRBV6-4 and J usage is TRBJ2-1, with 15 positions matching TRBD2. CDR3 length: 16 amino acids. V was pared by 3 bases and J by 4 bases, with 1 base of the junction left unmatched. From germline, CDR1 is MRHNA and CDR2 SNTAGT. The CDR3 DNA sequence: TGTGCCAGCAGTGAAGGACTAGCGGGAGGGTACAATGAGCAGTTCTTC. Translated, it gives CASSEGLAGGYNEQFF.